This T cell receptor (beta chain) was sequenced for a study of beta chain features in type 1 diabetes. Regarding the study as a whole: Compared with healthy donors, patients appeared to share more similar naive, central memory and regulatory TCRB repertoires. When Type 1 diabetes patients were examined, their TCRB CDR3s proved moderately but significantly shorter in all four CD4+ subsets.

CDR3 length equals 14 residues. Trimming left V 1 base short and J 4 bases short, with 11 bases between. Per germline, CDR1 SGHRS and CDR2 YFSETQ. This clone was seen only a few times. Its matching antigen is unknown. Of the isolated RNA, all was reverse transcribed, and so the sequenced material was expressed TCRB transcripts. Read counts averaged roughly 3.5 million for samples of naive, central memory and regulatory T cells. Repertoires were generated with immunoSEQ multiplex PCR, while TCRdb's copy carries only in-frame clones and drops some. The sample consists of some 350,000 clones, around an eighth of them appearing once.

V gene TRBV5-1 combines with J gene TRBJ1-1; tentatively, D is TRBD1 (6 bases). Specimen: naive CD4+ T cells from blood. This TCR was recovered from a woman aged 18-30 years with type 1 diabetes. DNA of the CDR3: TGCGCCAGCAGCTTGCGGGGGGCGGGCACTGAAGCTTTCTTT. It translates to CASSLRGAGTEAFF.